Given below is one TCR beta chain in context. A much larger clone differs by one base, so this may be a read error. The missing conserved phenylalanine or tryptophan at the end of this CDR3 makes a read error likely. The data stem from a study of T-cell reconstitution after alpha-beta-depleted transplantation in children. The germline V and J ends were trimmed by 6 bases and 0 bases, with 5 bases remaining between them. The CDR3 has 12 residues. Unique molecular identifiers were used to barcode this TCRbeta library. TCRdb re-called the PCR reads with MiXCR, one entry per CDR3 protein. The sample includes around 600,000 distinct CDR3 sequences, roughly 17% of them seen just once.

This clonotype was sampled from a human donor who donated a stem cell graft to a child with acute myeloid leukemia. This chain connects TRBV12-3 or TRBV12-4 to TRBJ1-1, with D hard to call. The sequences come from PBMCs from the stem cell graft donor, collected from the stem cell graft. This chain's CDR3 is CASRYLNTEAFV. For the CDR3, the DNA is TGTGCCAGCAGGTATCTGAACACTGAAGCTTTCGTT.